This T cell receptor beta chain was sequenced during a study of blood T cell repertoires in COVID-19. About the research overall: Nucleic acid was either cDNA or gDNA, and it came from T cells, B-cell-depleted T cells, or PBMCs.

Sequencing used immunoSEQ multiplex PCR; TCRdb keeps in-frame clones, though not all of them. The sample lists 250,000 to 300,000 clones; around 90% were seen once. CDR1 is MDHEN, CDR2 SYDVKM, per germline. This CDR3 region has 17 residues. With 4 bases removed from V and 4 bases from J, the gap between germline ends came to 22 bases. V is TRBV28 and J is TRBJ1-2; a weak D match, TRBD1 (6 bases). Material: PBMCs or T cells enriched from blood (not recorded which). This clonotype was obtained from a woman in her thirties or forties with acute COVID-19. The CDR3 spells CASSYYQIRGEGYGYTF. The CDR3 bases are TGTGCCAGCAGTTACTACCAAATCAGGGGAGAGGGCTATGGCTACACCTTC.